A single sample gave rise to the 22 T cell receptor beta chains below, sequenced in a study of neoadjuvant anti-PD-1 for oral cavity cancer. Some clones are missing from TCRdb's copy, which holds only in-frame ones; the method was immunoSEQ multiplex PCR. The sample has 13,000 to 15,000 clones, roughly 70% seen once; the top ten hold roughly 2.9%. Time point specified: after neoadjuvant nivolumab, at surgical resection. The sample here was PBMCs, taken after nivolumab (anti-PD-1) treatment. The receptors here all came from a person between 35 and 79 years old with oral cavity squamous cell carcinoma.

The chain recombines TRBV9 with TRBJ2-1; TRBD1 matches 7 bases. Germline CDR1 is SGDLS and CDR2 is YYNGEE. V trimming: 1 base; J trimming: 8 bases; junction bases outside the gene matches: 15. This CDR3 has 17 residues. Written as DNA, the CDR3 is TGTGCCAGCAGCGTACCGACAGGGACGTTTTTTAGCGATGAGCAGTTCTTC. Protein: CASSVPTGTFFSDEQFF.

The V gene is TRBV5-6, the J gene TRBJ2-7; D may correspond to TRBD1 or TRBD2 (5 bases each). The V and J ends lost 4 bases and 2 bases respectively, with 16 bases between them. The CDR3 contains 15 residues. Germline values: CDR1 SGHDT, CDR2 YYEEEE. The CDR3: CASSVFGTLTYEQYF. The CDR3 DNA follows: TGTGCCAGCAGCGTATTTGGGACGCTAACCTACGAGCAGTACTTC.

The chain combines TRBV6-5 with TRBJ2-7; TRBD1 aligns across 8 bases. Germline CDR1 and CDR2: MNHEY and SVGAGI. CDR3 length equals 15 residues. With 3 bases clipped from V and 2 bases from J, the junction kept 6 bases outside the gene matches. The CDR3 coding sequence is TGTGCCAGCAGTTATAGGGACAGGCCGACCTACGAGCAGTACTTC. It yields the protein CASSYRDRPTYEQYF.

This clone was counted a few times. The chain has TRBV5-1 and TRBJ1-2, with TRBD1 identical over 7 bases. Trimming at V came to 4 bases and at J to 8 bases, leaving 20 bases not matched to a gene. The germline V gene has CDR1 SGHRS and CDR2 YFSETQ. The CDR3 spans 17 residues. In DNA form, the CDR3 reads TGCGCCAGCAGCGAGACCGGGACAGTCATATTAAGTTCGGGCTACACCTTC. Its protein product is CASSETGTVILSSGYTF.

This clone was detected once. The chain employs TRBV6-1 and TRBJ2-7; tentatively, D is TRBD2 (6 bases). The germline V gene has CDR1 MNHNS and CDR2 SASEGT. Trimming shortened V by 6 bases and J by 3 bases, and 15 bases separated the two germline ends. The length of the CDR3 is 14 residues. CDR3 coding DNA: TGTGCCAGCAGCACTAGCAATTACGGCTACGAGCAGTACTTC. Amino acid sequence: CASSTSNYGYEQYF.

The CDR3 DNA reads as TGTGCCAGCAGTCACCGATTGACAGGGGGAATGGACACCATATATTTT. Translating it yields CASSHRLTGGMDTIYF. The chain uses TRBV28 and TRBJ1-3; 9 bases align to TRBD1. Germline V gene data show CDR1 as MDHEN and CDR2 as SYDVKM. With V trimmed by 5 bases and J by 8 bases, 13 bases remained unmatched. CDR3 length: 16 residues. Complete variable domain (other parts from reference TRBV28 and TRBJ1-3): DVKVTQSSRYLVKRTGEKVFLECVQDMDHENMFWYRQDPGLGLRLIYFSYDVKMKEKGDIPEGYSVSREKKERFSLILESASTNQTSMYLCASSHRLTGGMDTIYFGEGSWLTVV.

CDR3 in DNA: TGCGCCAGCAGCTTAGGGGGAGGGCCACGGAGCACAGATACGCAGTATTTT. Its protein is CASSLGGGPRSTDTQYF. The chain employs TRBV5-1 and TRBJ2-3; maybe TRBD2 (7 bases). The CDR3 spans 17 residues. V lost 2 bases and J lost 0, with 16 bases in between. The germline CDR1 and CDR2 sequences are SGHRS and YFSETQ.

This clone was observed once. The genes are TRBV27 and TRBJ2-1; 9 bases fit TRBD2. The CDR3 is made up of 12 amino acids. CDR1 and CDR2 (germline): MNHEY, SMNVEV (reference sequence). Germline trimming cut 8 bases from V and 16 bases from J; bases unmatched to any gene: 12. The CDR3 reads CASGGGGGPYFF. The CDR3 DNA follows: TGTGCCAGCGGCGGGGGGGGAGGCCCGTATTTCTTC.

This rearrangement joins TRBV10-3 to TRBJ1-1; no reliable D call. CDR1 and CDR2 from the germline V gene are ENHRY and SYGVKD. This CDR3 is 13 amino acids long. V was cut by 4 bases and J by 1 base, with 7 bases left in between. CDR3 region: CAISASGNTEAFF. The CDR3 coding sequence is TGTGCCATCAGTGCTTCTGGGAACACTGAAGCTTTCTTT.

The gene calls are TRBV7-7 and TRBJ2-5, with 7 nucleotides matching TRBD1. The CDR3 spans 12 residues. CDR1 and CDR2 (germline): SSHAT, FNYEAQ (reference sequence). The CDR3, as DNA: TGTGCTACCGGGGACAGACAAGAGACCCAGTACTTC. Amino acid sequence: CATGDRQETQYF. The full variable domain, in which reference TRBV7-7 and TRBJ2-5 provide the parts outside the CDR3, is GAGVSQSPRYKVTKRGQDVTLRCDPISSHATLYWYQQALGQGPEFLTYFNYEAQPDKSGLPSDRFSAERPEGSISTLTIQRTEQRDSAMYRCATGDRQETQYFGPGTRLLVL.

The chain couples TRBV2 to TRBJ2-5; 7 nucleotides agree with TRBD2. The CDR3 runs to 15 residues. The V and J ends lost 1 base and 5 bases, in that order; junction bases with no gene match: 7. Germline V gives CDR1 SNHLY, CDR2 FYNNEI. The chain's CDR3 is CASSEVLAGGETQYF. DNA of the CDR3: TGTGCCAGCAGTGAAGTACTAGCCGGGGGGGAGACCCAGTACTTC.

The chain has TRBV28 and TRBJ2-7; tentatively, D is TRBD1 or TRBD2 (5 bases each). CDR1 and CDR2 (germline): MDHEN, SYDVKM. V lost 6 bases and J lost 2, with 14 bases in between. This CDR3 comprises 14 residues. The CDR3 DNA is TGTGCCAGCAGCCCCGGGACGTTACCCTACGAGCAGTACTTC. Its translation is CASSPGTLPYEQYF.

The chain carries TRBV19 and TRBJ2-3; 9 positions agree with TRBD1. V lost 10 bases and J lost 2; bases outside the gene matches: 7. The CDR3 runs to 14 residues. Germline values: CDR1 LNHDA, CDR2 SQIVND (reference sequence). The CDR3 protein is CATSGQGFTDTQYF. Here the CDR3 DNA reads TGTGCCACCTCGGGACAGGGATTCACAGATACGCAGTATTTT.

This chain uses TRBV2 with TRBJ1-5; TRBD1 matches 9 bases. V lost 3 bases, J lost 0 bases, and 6 bases stayed unmatched. This CDR3 is built from 17 residues. Germline V gene sequence: CDR1 SNHLY, CDR2 FYNNEI. The CDR3 sequence is CASSEGQGGLSNQPQHF. The CDR3 DNA is TGTGCCAGCAGTGAGGGACAGGGAGGTCTTAGCAATCAGCCCCAGCATTTT.

This chain uses TRBV29-1 with TRBJ2-5, with TRBD2 identical over 8 bases. CDR3 length: 13 amino acids. Germline V lookup: CDR1 SQVTM, CDR2 ANQGSEA. V trimming: 4 bases; J trimming: 4 bases; junction bases outside the gene matches: 5. The CDR3 reads CSVVGSGRETQYF. For the CDR3, the DNA is TGCAGCGTTGTCGGGAGCGGGAGAGAGACCCAGTACTTC.

The CDR3 sequence: CAITPRTANEKLFF. The CDR3 nucleotides are TGTGCCATCACTCCGCGGACAGCTAATGAAAAACTGTTTTTT. The chain links TRBV6-1 to TRBJ1-4, with D possibly matching TRBD1 (6 bases). There are 14 residues in the CDR3. Trimming removed 10 bases at V and 3 bases at J, with 15 bases between. Germline lookup yields CDR1 MNHNS and CDR2 SASEGT.

The CDR3, as DNA: TGTGCCAGCAGCGGCTTAGGGTACTATGGCTACACCTTC. As protein: CASSGLGYYGYTF. J is TRBJ1-2 and V is TRBV9; D gene uncertain. Trimming took off 3 bases at V and 3 bases at J, with 9 bases between the two ends. CDR3 length: 13 amino acids. In germline, CDR1 is SGDLS, CDR2 YYNGEE.

The chain carries TRBV11-1 and TRBJ2-1; 12 bases match TRBD2. The germline V gene has CDR1 SGHAT and CDR2 FQDESV (reference sequence). J gave up 7 bases and V 3 bases, and 4 bases lay outside the gene matches. CDR3 length equals 15 residues. This CDR3 is CASSLGLAGVNEQFF. The CDR3 coding sequence is TGTGCCAGCAGCTTGGGACTAGCGGGTGTGAATGAGCAGTTCTTC.

This clone was recorded once. The chain carries TRBV7-3 and TRBJ1-1; no clear D. V was trimmed by 5 bases and J by 3 bases, leaving 10 bases between them. Germline V CDR1 and CDR2: SGHTA, FQGTGA. The CDR3 runs 13 residues. The CDR3 loop is CASSPTGDTEAFF. The CDR3 DNA sequence: TGTGCCAGCAGCCCAACGGGAGACACTGAAGCTTTCTTT.

This chain links TRBV30 with TRBJ2-3; TRBD1 aligns across 9 bases. The ends lost 3 bases at V and 8 bases at J; junction bases unmatched: 12. Germline V gene sequence: CDR1 GTSNPN, CDR2 SVGIG (reference sequence). The CDR3 is 15 amino acids. The CDR3 DNA follows: TGTGCCTGGAGGGGAGGACAGGGGTTTTCGGGTACGCAGTATTTT. This translates into CAWRGGQGFSGTQYF. The full variable domain, with the rest looked up from reference TRBV30 and TRBJ2-3, is SQTIHQWPATLVQPVGSPLSLECTVEGTSNPNLYWYRQAAGRGLQLLFYSVGIGQISSEVPQNLSASRPQDRQFILSSKKLLLSDSGFYLCAWRGGQGFSGTQYFGPGTRLTVL.

The chain couples TRBV10-2 to TRBJ2-6; 9 bases match TRBD1. Germline V CDR1 and CDR2: WSHSY, SAAADI. Trimming took 3 bases from V and 2 from J; bases not matched to a gene: 5. This CDR3 region has 17 residues. The CDR3, as DNA: TGCGCCAGCAGTGATGGACAGGGGCTCGCTGGGGCCAACGTCCTGACTTTC. Translated, it gives CASSDGQGLAGANVLTF.

The chain uses TRBV19 and TRBJ2-7; D is unclear. CDR1 and CDR2 from the germline V gene are LNHDA and SQIVND (reference sequence). V lost 2 bases, J lost 4 bases, and 6 bases lay in between. The CDR3 spans 12 residues. CDR3 in amino acids: CASSIKGYEQYF. CDR3 sequence (DNA): TGTGCCAGTAGTATAAAAGGGTACGAGCAGTACTTC.